This paragraph covers one TCR beta chain sequence. The table came from immunoSEQ multiplex PCR; TCRdb's copy has only in-frame clones and leaves some out. The sample lists tens of thousands of clones, 90% to 95% seen once, with roughly 5% in the top ten. The entry originates in a study of T cell changes during pregnancy in multiple sclerosis. The sequence was collected from a female donor with multiple sclerosis, enrolled in a pregnancy study. This specimen consisted of CD8+ T cells from peripheral blood mononuclear cells, obtained before pregnancy.

The DNA for the CDR3 is TGTGCCAGCGGTGGGGGGGCGGGCACTGAAGCTTTCTTT. Protein product: CASGGGAGTEAFF. The chain combines TRBV9 with TRBJ1-1; D is perhaps TRBD1 (6 bases). Trimming stripped 7 bases from V and 4 bases from J, with 14 bases between. Germline V CDR1 and CDR2: SGDLS, YYNGEE. The CDR3 length is 13 residues.